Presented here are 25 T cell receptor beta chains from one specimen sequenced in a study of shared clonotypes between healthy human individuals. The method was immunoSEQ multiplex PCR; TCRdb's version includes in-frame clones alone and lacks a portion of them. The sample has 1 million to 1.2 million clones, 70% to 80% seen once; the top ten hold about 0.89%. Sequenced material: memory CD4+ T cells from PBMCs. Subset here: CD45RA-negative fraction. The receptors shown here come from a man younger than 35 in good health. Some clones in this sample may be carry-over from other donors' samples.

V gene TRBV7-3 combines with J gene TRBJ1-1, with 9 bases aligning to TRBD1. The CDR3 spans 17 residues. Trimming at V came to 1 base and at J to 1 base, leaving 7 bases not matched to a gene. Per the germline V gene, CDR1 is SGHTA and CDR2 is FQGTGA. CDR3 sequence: CASSLRGAGQGNTEAFF. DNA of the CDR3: TGTGCCAGCAGCTTAAGGGGCGCGGGACAGGGGAACACTGAAGCTTTCTTT.

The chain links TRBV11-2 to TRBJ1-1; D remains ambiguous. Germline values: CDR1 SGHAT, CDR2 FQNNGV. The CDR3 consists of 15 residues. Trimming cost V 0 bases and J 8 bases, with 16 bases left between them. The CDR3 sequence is CASSLDGLSFVEAFF. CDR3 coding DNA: TGTGCCAGCAGCTTAGACGGGCTATCTTTTGTCGAAGCTTTCTTT.

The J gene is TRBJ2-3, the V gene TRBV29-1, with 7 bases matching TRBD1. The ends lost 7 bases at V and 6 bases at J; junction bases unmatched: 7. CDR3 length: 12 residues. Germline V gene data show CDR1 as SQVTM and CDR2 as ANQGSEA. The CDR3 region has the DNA TGCAGCGCGGGACAGATGAGGGATACGCAGTATTTT. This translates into CSAGQMRDTQYF.

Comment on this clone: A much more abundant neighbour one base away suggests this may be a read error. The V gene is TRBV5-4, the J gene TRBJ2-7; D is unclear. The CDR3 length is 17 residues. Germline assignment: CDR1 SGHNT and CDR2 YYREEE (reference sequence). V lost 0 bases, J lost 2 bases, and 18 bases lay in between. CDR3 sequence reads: CASSLGGVVGNPYEQYF. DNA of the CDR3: TGTGCCAGCAGCTTGGGTGGCGTCGTGGGGAACCCCTACGAGCAGTACTTC.

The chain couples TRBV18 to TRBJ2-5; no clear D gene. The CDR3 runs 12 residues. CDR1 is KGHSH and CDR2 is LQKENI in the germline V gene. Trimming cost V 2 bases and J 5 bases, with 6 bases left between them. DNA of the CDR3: TGTGCCAGCTCACCAACCACGGAGACCCAGTACTTC. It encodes CASSPTTETQYF.

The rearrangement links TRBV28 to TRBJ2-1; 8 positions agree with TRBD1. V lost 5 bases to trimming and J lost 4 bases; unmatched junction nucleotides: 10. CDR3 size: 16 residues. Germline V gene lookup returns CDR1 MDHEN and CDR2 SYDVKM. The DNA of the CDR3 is TGTGCCAGCAGTAGACAGGGGACCTATCCTTACAATGAGCAGTTCTTC. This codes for CASSRQGTYPYNEQFF. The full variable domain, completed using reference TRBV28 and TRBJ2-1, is DVKVTQSSRYLVKRTGEKVFLECVQDMDHENMFWYRQDPGLGLRLIYFSYDVKMKEKGDIPEGYSVSREKKERFSLILESASTNQTSMYLCASSRQGTYPYNEQFFGPGTRLTVL.

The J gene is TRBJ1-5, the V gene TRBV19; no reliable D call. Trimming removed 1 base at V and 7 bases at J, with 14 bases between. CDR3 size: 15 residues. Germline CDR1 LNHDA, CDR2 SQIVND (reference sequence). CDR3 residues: CASSIAADGEQPQHF. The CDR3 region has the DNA TGTGCCAGTAGTATAGCCGCGGACGGGGAGCAGCCCCAGCATTTT.

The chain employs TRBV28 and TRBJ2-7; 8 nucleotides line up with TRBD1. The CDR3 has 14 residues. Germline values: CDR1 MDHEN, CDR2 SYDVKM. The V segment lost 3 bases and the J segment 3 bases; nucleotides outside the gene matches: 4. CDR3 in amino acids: CASSLWTGNYEQYF. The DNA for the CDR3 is TGTGCCAGCAGTTTGTGGACAGGGAACTACGAGCAGTACTTC. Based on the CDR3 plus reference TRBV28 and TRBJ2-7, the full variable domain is DVKVTQSSRYLVKRTGEKVFLECVQDMDHENMFWYRQDPGLGLRLIYFSYDVKMKEKGDIPEGYSVSREKKERFSLILESASTNQTSMYLCASSLWTGNYEQYFGPGTRLTVT.

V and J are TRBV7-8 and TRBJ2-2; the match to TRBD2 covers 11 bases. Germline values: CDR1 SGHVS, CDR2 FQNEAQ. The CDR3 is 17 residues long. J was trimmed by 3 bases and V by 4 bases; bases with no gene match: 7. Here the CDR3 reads CASSSQRGLADTGELFF. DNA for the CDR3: TGTGCCAGCAGCTCCCAGAGGGGACTAGCGGACACCGGGGAGCTGTTTTTT.

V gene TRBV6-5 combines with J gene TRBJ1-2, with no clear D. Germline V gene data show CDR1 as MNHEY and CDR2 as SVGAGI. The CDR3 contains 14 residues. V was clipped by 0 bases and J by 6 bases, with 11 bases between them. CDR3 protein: CASSYSNGVDGYTF. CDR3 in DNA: TGTGCCAGCAGTTACTCGAACGGAGTCGATGGCTACACCTTC.

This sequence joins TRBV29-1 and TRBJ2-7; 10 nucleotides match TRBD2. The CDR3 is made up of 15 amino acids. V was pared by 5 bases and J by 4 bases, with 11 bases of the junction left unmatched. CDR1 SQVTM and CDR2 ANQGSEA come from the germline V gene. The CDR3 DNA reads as TGCAGCGTTAAACCGGGAGCGGGGGGGAGTTACGAGCAGTACTTC. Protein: CSVKPGAGGSYEQYF.

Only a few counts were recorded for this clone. The CDR3 sequence: CASSHPGQNTGELFF. CDR3 DNA sequence: TGCGCCAGCTCACACCCCGGACAGAACACCGGGGAGCTGTTTTTT. J is TRBJ2-2 and V is TRBV23-1, with D maybe TRBD1 (5 bases). TRBV23-1 is designated an ORF whose function remains uncertain. Trimming pared 8 bases from V and 1 base from J, leaving 14 bases between. This CDR3 is 15 amino acids long.

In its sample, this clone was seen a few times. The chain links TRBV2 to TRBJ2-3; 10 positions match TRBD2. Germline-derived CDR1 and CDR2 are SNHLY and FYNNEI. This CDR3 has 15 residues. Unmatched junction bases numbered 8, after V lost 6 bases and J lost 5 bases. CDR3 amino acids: CASRKREGLGDTQYF. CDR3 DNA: TGTGCCAGCAGGAAGCGGGAGGGCCTAGGAGATACGCAGTATTTT.

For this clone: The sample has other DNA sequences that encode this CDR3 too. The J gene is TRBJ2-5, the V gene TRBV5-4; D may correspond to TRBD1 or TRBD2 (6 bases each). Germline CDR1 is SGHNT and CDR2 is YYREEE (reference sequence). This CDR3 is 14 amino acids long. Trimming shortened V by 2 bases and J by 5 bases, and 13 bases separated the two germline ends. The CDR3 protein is CASSLGRGGETQYF. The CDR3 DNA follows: TGTGCCAGCAGCTTAGGCAGGGGAGGTGAGACCCAGTACTTC.

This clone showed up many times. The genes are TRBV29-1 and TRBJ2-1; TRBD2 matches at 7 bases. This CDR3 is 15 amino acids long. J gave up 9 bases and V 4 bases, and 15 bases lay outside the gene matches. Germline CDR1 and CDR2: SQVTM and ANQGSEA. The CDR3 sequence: CSVVRVSGSGGEQFF. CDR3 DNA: TGCAGCGTTGTGAGGGTTTCGGGATCGGGAGGTGAGCAGTTCTTC.

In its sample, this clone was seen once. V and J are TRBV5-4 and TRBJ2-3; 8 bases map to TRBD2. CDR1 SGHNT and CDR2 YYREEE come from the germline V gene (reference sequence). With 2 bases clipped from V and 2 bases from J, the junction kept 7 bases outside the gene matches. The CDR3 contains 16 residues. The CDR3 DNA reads TGTGCCAGCAGCTTAGATCGGGAGGGTAACACAGATACGCAGTATTTT. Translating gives CASSLDREGNTDTQYF.

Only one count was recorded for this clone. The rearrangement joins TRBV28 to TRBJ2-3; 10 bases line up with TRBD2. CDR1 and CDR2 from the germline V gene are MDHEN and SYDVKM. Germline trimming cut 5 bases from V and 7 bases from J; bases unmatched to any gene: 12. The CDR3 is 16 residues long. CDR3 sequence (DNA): TGTGCCAGCAGTCCGCCGCTAGCGGGAGTCGGTAATACGCAGTATTTT. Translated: CASSPPLAGVGNTQYF.

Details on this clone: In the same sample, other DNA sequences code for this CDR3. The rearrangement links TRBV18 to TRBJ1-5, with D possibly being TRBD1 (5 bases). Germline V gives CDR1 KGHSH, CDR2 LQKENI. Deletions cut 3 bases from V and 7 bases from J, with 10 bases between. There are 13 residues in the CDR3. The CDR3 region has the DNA TGTGCCAGCTCACCCCCCGGGGGACAGCCCCAGCATTTT. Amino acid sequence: CASSPPGGQPQHF.

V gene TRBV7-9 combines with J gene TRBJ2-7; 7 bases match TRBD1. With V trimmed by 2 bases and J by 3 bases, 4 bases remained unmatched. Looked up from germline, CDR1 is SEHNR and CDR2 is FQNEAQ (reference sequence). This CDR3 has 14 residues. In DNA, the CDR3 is TGTGCCAGCAGCTTAAGGGGGCCGAGCTACGAGCAGTACTTC. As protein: CASSLRGPSYEQYF.

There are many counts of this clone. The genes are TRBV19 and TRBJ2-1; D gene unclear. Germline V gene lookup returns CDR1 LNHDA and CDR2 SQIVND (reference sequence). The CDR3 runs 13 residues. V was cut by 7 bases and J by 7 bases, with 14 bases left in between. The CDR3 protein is CASTPRMGNEQFF. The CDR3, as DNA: TGTGCCAGTACCCCCCGTATGGGGAATGAGCAGTTCTTC.

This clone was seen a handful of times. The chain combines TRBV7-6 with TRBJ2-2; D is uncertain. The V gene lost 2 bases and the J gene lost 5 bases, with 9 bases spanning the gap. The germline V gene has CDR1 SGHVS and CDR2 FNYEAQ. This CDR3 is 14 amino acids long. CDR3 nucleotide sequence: TGTGCCAGCAGCTTAAGGCAAAGGACCGGGGAGCTGTTTTTT. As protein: CASSLRQRTGELFF.

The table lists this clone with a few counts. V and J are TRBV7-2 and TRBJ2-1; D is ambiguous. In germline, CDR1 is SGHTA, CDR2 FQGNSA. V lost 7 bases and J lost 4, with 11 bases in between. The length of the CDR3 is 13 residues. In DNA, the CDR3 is TGTGCCAGCACCCCTGGGGTTTACAATGAGCAGTTCTTC. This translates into CASTPGVYNEQFF.

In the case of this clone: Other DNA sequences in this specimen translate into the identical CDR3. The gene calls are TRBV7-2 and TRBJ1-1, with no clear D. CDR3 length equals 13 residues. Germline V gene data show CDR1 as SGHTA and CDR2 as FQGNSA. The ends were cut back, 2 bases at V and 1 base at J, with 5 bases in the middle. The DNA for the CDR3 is TGTGCCAGCAGCTTATTACAGAACACTGAAGCTTTCTTT. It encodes CASSLLQNTEAFF.

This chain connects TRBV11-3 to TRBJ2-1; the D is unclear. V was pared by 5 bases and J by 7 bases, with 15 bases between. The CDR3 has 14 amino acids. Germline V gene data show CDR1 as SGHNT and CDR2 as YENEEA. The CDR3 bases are TGTGCCAGCAGCGACCGGCCCCCTAAGAATGAGCAGTTCTTC. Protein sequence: CASSDRPPKNEQFF.

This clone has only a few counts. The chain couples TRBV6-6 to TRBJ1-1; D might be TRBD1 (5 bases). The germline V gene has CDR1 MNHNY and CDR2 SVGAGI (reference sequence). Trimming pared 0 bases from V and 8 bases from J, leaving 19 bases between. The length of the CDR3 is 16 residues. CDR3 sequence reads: CASSYSGPRDGSEAFF. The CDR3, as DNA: TGTGCCAGCAGTTACTCAGGACCCCGGGACGGCTCCGAAGCTTTCTTT.